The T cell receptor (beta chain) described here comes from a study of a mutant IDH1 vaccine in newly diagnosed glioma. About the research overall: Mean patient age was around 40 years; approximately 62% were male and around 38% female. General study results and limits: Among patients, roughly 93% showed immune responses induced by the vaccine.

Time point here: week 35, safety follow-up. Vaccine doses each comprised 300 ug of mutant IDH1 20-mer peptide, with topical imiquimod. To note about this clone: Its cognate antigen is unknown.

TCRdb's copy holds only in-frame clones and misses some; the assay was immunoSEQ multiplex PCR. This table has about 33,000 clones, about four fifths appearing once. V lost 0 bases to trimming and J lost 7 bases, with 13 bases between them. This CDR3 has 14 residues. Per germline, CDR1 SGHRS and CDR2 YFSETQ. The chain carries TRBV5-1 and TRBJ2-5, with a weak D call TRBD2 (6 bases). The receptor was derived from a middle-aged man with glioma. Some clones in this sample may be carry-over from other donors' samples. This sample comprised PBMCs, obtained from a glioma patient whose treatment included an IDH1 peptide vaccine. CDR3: CASSLGPGVWTQYF. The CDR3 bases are TGCGCCAGCAGCTTGGGACCGGGGGTCTGGACCCAGTACTTC.